The 9 T cell receptor beta chains reported below all come from one sample, sequenced in a study of CD8 T cells in Susac syndrome. Random-hexamer reverse transcription was applied to about 0.5 to 1 ug RNA. TCRdb used MiXCR to reprocess the immunoSEQ multiplex PCR reads, holding one entry per CDR3 protein. The repertoire holds some 130,000 distinct CDR3 sequences, with 94% as singletons. Material: CD4+ T cells from PBMCs. These receptors all come from a human donor with multiple sclerosis.

CDR3 sequence: CASSLAGGRGREQFF. CDR3 in DNA: TGTGCCAGCAGCTTAGCAGGGGGCCGGGGTCGCGAGCAGTTCTTC. The gene calls are TRBV7-2 and TRBJ2-1; 7 nucleotides match TRBD1. Germline V gives CDR1 SGHTA, CDR2 FQGNSA. The CDR3 is 15 residues long. With 0 bases clipped from V and 10 bases from J, the junction kept 9 bases outside the gene matches.

The CDR3 sequence: CASSPAGSTNEKLFF. CDR3 sequence (DNA): TGTGCCAGCAGTCCAGCAGGGTCAACTAATGAAAAACTGTTTTTT. The chain has TRBV6-5 and TRBJ1-4; perhaps TRBD1 as D (5 bases). The V gene's germline CDR1 is MNHEY and CDR2 SVGAGI. The germline V and J ends were trimmed by 5 bases and 0 bases, with 10 bases remaining between them. The CDR3 runs to 15 residues.

The chain couples TRBV4-3 to TRBJ2-5; TRBD2 aligns across 10 bases. There are 17 residues in the CDR3. The ends lost 4 bases at V and 5 bases at J; junction bases unmatched: 13. The germline V gene encodes CDR1 LGHNA and CDR2 YSLEER. Written as DNA, the CDR3 is TGCGCCAGCAGCCCCAGGGTAGCGGGGGGTCCGGGCGAGACCCAGTACTTC. Amino acids: CASSPRVAGGPGETQYF.

The chain has TRBV30 and TRBJ1-2, with 9 positions matching TRBD1. This CDR3 spans 15 amino acids. Germline V lookup: CDR1 GTSNPN, CDR2 SVGIG (reference sequence). The V segment lost 4 bases and the J segment 7 bases; nucleotides outside the gene matches: 13. The CDR3 bases are TGTGCCTGGACCTATCAAATACAGGGGGCATTTGGCTACACCTTC. Amino acids: CAWTYQIQGAFGYTF.

The rearrangement links TRBV30 to TRBJ1-2; D gene ambiguous. The CDR3 contains 13 residues. V lost 4 bases and J lost 10, with 19 bases in between. CDR1 GTSNPN and CDR2 SVGIG come from the germline V gene (reference sequence). CDR3: CAWTTPFGQYYTF. In DNA, the CDR3 is TGTGCCTGGACCACCCCATTTGGGCAGTACTACACCTTC.

The rearrangement uses TRBV7-9 and TRBJ2-1, with D possibly matching TRBD2 (5 bases). V lost 5 bases to trimming and J lost 4 bases, with 18 bases between them. The CDR3 runs 16 residues. CDR1 and CDR2 (germline): SEHNR, FQNEAQ (reference sequence). CDR3 bases: TGTGCCAGCAGCCAAGGTGGACTTGGCGCTTACAATGAGCAGTTCTTC. This gives the protein CASSQGGLGAYNEQFF.

Written as DNA, the CDR3 is TGCGCCAGCAGCCATACTAGCGGGGGGGTGCAAGAGACCCAGTACTTC. As protein: CASSHTSGGVQETQYF. J is TRBJ2-5 and V is TRBV5-1; 13 positions match TRBD2. CDR1 is SGHRS, CDR2 YFSETQ, per germline. V shed 4 bases and J 2 bases; nucleotides not matched to a gene: 5. The CDR3 sequence is 16 residues long.

This clonotype was picked up a small number of times. The chain uses TRBV19 and TRBJ2-7; D remains ambiguous. The V and J ends lost 3 bases and 2 bases respectively, with 8 bases between them. The germline V gene has CDR1 LNHDA and CDR2 SQIVND (reference sequence). CDR3 length: 13 amino acids. The CDR3 nucleotides are TGTGCCAGTAGTATTGGGCAGCCCTACGAGCAGTACTTC. It translates to CASSIGQPYEQYF. Drawing the rest from reference TRBV19 and TRBJ2-7, the complete variable domain is DGGITQSPKYLFRKEGQNVTLSCEQNLNHDAMYWYRQDPGQGLRLIYYSQIVNDFQKGDIAEGYSVSREKKESFPLTVTSAQKNPTAFYLCASSIGQPYEQYFGPGTRLTVT.

CDR3 bases: TGTGCCAGCTCACCACTAGCGGTCGGCCAAGAGACCCAGTACTTC. It encodes CASSPLAVGQETQYF. The chain has TRBV18 and TRBJ2-5; weak D call: TRBD2 (6 bases). Germline V CDR1 and CDR2: KGHSH, LQKENI. V was clipped by 1 base and J by 1 base, with 10 bases between them. This CDR3 spans 15 amino acids.